One TCR beta chain is described in this entry. Produced via immunoSEQ multiplex PCR; TCRdb's table is partial and in-frame only. The table includes about 140,000 clones, over 65% detected once. The source of the sample is a study of blood T cell repertoires in COVID-19. Across the study: Donors in the United States, Italy and Spain gave samples during acute or convalescent COVID-19. In each case, the material was cDNA or gDNA derived from T cells, B-cell-depleted T cells, or PBMCs.

The CDR3 is 14 residues long. V lost 6 bases to trimming and J lost 2 bases; unmatched junction nucleotides: 2. CDR1 is SNHLY and CDR2 is FYNNEI in the germline V gene. The specimen was peripheral blood. The source is an elderly woman with active or convalescent COVID-19. The chain carries TRBV2 and TRBJ1-2; TRBD1 aligns across 11 bases. The CDR3 DNA reads TGTGCCAGCAGGGGGGACAGGGGGAACTATGGCTACACCTTC. This sequence encodes CASRGDRGNYGYTF.